This T cell receptor (beta chain) was sequenced during a study of blood T cell repertoires in COVID-19. Some clones are missing from TCRdb's copy, which holds only in-frame ones; the method was immunoSEQ multiplex PCR. The table records 350,000 to 400,000 clones, approximately 87% of them present only once. J was trimmed by 2 bases and V by 6 bases; bases with no gene match: 11. CDR1 is LGHDT, CDR2 YNNKEL, per germline (reference sequence). The CDR3 runs 17 residues. The clonotype was recovered from a man aged 35-49 years in a cohort exposed to, infected with or recovered from COVID-19 (not recorded which). This rearrangement joins TRBV3-1 (or the pseudogene TRBV3-2) to TRBJ2-2; TRBD2 aligns across 8 bases. The sample comprised PBMCs or T cells enriched from blood (not recorded which). The CDR3, as DNA: TGTGCCAGCAGACAATCGCTAGCGGGCATTAACACCGGGGAGCTGTTTTTT. It translates to CASRQSLAGINTGELFF.